Shown below are 18 T cell receptor beta chains from a single sample sequenced in a study of blood T cell repertoires in COVID-19. The assay was immunoSEQ multiplex PCR, and TCRdb's table has in-frame clones only and misses some. Of tens of thousands of clones listed, around 90% are singletons. The sequenced material came from peripheral blood. These receptors all come from a woman aged 65 to 85 with active COVID-19.

This chain joins TRBV7-2 and TRBJ1-1, with 8 bases identical to TRBD1. Trimming took 8 bases from V and 4 from J; bases not matched to a gene: 6. Per the germline V gene, CDR1 is SGHTA and CDR2 is FQGNSA. The CDR3 runs 13 residues. CDR3 residues: CASGSQGATEAFF. CDR3 in DNA: TGTGCCAGCGGGAGCCAGGGGGCCACTGAAGCTTTCTTT.

The chain is built from TRBV23-1 and TRBJ2-1, with 9 bases identical to TRBD2. TRBV23-1 is an open reading frame whose function is uncertain. The CDR3 covers 20 residues. V lost 0 bases to trimming and J lost 2 bases; unmatched junction nucleotides: 14. In nucleotides, the CDR3 is TGCGCCAGCAGTCAATCAGAGTCCAGCGGGGGGCTTCGGACCTACAATGAGCAGTTCTTC. This sequence encodes CASSQSESSGGLRTYNEQFF.

This sequence joins TRBV19 and TRBJ2-3, with 11 bases lining up with TRBD2. The germline CDR1 and CDR2 sequences are LNHDA and SQIVND (reference sequence). V lost 3 bases and J lost 4; bases outside the gene matches: 6. CDR3 length: 16 residues. This chain's CDR3 is CASSIGSGGAADTQYF. CDR3 bases: TGTGCCAGTAGTATCGGTAGCGGGGGGGCGGCAGATACGCAGTATTTT.

The chain employs TRBV2 and TRBJ1-2, with D maybe TRBD1 (6 bases). There are 12 residues in the CDR3. Trimming removed 8 bases at V and 8 bases at J, with 15 bases between. Germline assignment: CDR1 SNHLY and CDR2 FYNNEI. CDR3 bases: TGTGCCAGCGCCTATACTGGGGGCGGCTACACCTTC. This sequence encodes CASAYTGGGYTF.

J is TRBJ2-7 and V is TRBV2; TRBD2 matches 9 bases. With 8 bases clipped from V and 4 bases from J, the junction kept 9 bases outside the gene matches. CDR1 and CDR2 from the germline V gene are SNHLY and FYNNEI. CDR3 length: 14 residues. The CDR3 coding sequence is TGTGCCAGCGAGACAGGACTAGCGAATTACGAGCAGTACTTC. Protein sequence: CASETGLANYEQYF.

In this sample, this clone turned up once. The chain combines TRBV5-1 with TRBJ2-7, with 7 bases that match TRBD1. V shed 4 bases, J shed 3 bases, and the junction held 4 bases outside the gene matches. Germline V gene data show CDR1 as SGHRS and CDR2 as YFSETQ. This CDR3 spans 13 amino acids. The CDR3 loop reads CASSRGQSYEQYF. In DNA, the CDR3 is TGCGCCAGCAGCCGGGGACAGAGCTACGAGCAGTACTTC.

The chain joins TRBV5-1 to TRBJ2-3; TRBD2 matches 9 bases. The CDR3 runs 15 residues. Germline loops: CDR1 SGHRS, CDR2 YFSETQ. Trimming removed 2 bases from V and 1 base from J; junction bases left unmatched: 2. The CDR3 DNA reads TGCGCCAGCAGCTTTGCTAGCGGGGGCACAGATACGCAGTATTTT. Its translation is CASSFASGGTDTQYF.

This clone was observed a single time. The chain recombines TRBV6-2 or TRBV6-3 with TRBJ2-5, with TRBD2 identical over 9 bases. This CDR3 spans 15 amino acids. The germline V gene encodes CDR1 MNHEY and CDR2 SVGEGT. Trimming cost V 6 bases and J 0 bases; bases outside gene matches: 5. The CDR3 spells CASSFSSGDQETQYF. The CDR3 DNA reads as TGTGCCAGCAGCTTCTCTAGCGGGGACCAAGAGACCCAGTACTTC.

The CDR3 loop is CASSQLVRGTEAFF. In DNA, the CDR3 is TGTGCCAGCAGCCAATTGGTTCGCGGCACTGAAGCTTTCTTT. The rearrangement uses TRBV3-1 (or the pseudogene TRBV3-2) and TRBJ1-1; D not resolved. CDR1 is LGHDT, CDR2 YNNKEL, per germline (reference sequence). Trimming took off 2 bases at V and 4 bases at J, with 11 bases between the two ends. This CDR3 has 14 residues.

This rearrangement joins TRBV16 to TRBJ1-6; 7 bases are shared with TRBD1. Looked up from germline, CDR1 is KGHSY and CDR2 is FQNENV. The CDR3 is 13 amino acids. Germline trimming cut 6 bases from V and 10 bases from J; bases unmatched to any gene: 6. CDR3 region: CASSRQGSSPLHF. The CDR3 coding sequence is TGTGCCAGCAGTCGACAGGGTAGCTCACCCCTCCACTTT. Full variable domain (missing parts from reference TRBV16 and TRBJ1-6): GEEVAQTPKHLVRGEGQKAKLYCAPIKGHSYVFWYQQVLKNEFKFLISFQNENVFDETGMPKERFSAKCLPNSPCSLEIQATKLEDSAVYFCASSRQGSSPLHFGNGTRLTVT.

The chain employs TRBV19 and TRBJ2-4; 9 positions match TRBD2. Trimming took 3 bases from V and 6 from J; bases not matched to a gene: 6. Germline CDR1 reads LNHDA; CDR2 reads SQIVND (reference sequence). The CDR3 is 15 residues long. In DNA form, the CDR3 reads TGTGCCAGTAGTATCGGCGGGGGGGCCTTAAACATTCAGTACTTC. It specifies CASSIGGGALNIQYF.

The CDR3 reads CASSPNRDRGLANYGYTF. The CDR3 DNA reads TGTGCCAGCAGCCCCAACCGGGACAGGGGGTTAGCTAACTATGGCTACACCTTC. The chain is built from TRBV11-2 and TRBJ1-2; 11 bases are a match to TRBD1. There are 18 residues in the CDR3. V lost 5 bases and J lost 0; bases outside the gene matches: 11. The V gene's germline CDR1 is SGHAT and CDR2 FQNNGV.

The rearrangement uses TRBV5-6 and TRBJ1-2; 7 nucleotides align to TRBD1. Trimming cost V 1 base and J 4 bases; bases outside gene matches: 1. This CDR3 comprises 13 residues. Germline V lookup: CDR1 SGHDT, CDR2 YYEEEE. The CDR3 DNA follows: TGTGCCAGCAGCTTGCAGGGGGTCTATGGCTACACCTTC. It translates to CASSLQGVYGYTF.

This clone was counted only a few times. This chain uses TRBV30 with TRBJ1-2; the D gene is possibly TRBD1 (5 bases). This CDR3 contains 10 residues. Trimming cost V 8 bases and J 4 bases, with 8 bases left between them. The germline V gene encodes CDR1 GTSNPN and CDR2 SVGIG (reference sequence). The CDR3 region is CAGGLYGYTF. As DNA, the CDR3 is TGTGCCGGGGGACTCTATGGCTACACCTTC.

This clone came up a few times. The CDR3 DNA reads TGTGCCAGCAGTTTATATCGGAACACTGAAGCTTTCTTT. This gives the protein CASSLYRNTEAFF. The chain combines TRBV27 with TRBJ1-1; D is unclear. The germline V gene encodes CDR1 MNHEY and CDR2 SMNVEV (reference sequence). Trimming removed 1 base from V and 1 base from J, with 4 bases in between. The CDR3 covers 13 residues.

The chain carries TRBV12-5 and TRBJ2-1, with 9 bases identical to TRBD2. In germline, CDR1 is LGHNT, CDR2 FRNRAP. This CDR3 contains 20 residues. V shed 1 base, J shed 9 bases, and the junction held 22 bases outside the gene matches. The CDR3 DNA reads as TGTGCTAGTGGTTTGGGATCCGATACAGTTTGGGCGGGGGGGCCGTTTGAGCAGTTCTTC. This encodes CASGLGSDTVWAGGPFEQFF. Variable domain in full (rest from reference TRBV12-5 and TRBJ2-1): DARVTQTPRHKVTEMGQEVTMRCQPILGHNTVFWYRQTMMQGLELLAYFRNRAPLDDSGMPKDRFSAEMPDATLATLKIQPSEPRDSAVYFCASGLGSDTVWAGGPFEQFFGPGTRLTVL.

The V and J genes are TRBV7-9 and TRBJ2-7; maybe TRBD1 (5 bases). Trimming stripped 10 bases from V and 0 bases from J, with 13 bases between. CDR3 length equals 13 residues. The V gene's germline CDR1 is SEHNR and CDR2 FQNEAQ (reference sequence). CDR3 in amino acids: CATGKTGSYEQYF. CDR3 DNA sequence: TGTGCCACCGGTAAAACAGGCTCCTACGAGCAGTACTTC.

The chain links TRBV10-3 to TRBJ2-2; 10 positions agree with TRBD2. The J segment lost 8 bases and the V segment lost 2 bases, leaving 8 bases of the junction unmatched. Germline loops: CDR1 ENHRY, CDR2 SYGVKD. This CDR3 has 16 amino acids. In nucleotides, the CDR3 is TGTGCCATCAGTGAGCTCGGACTAGCGGTGAAGGGGGAGCTGTTTTTT. This sequence encodes CAISELGLAVKGELFF.